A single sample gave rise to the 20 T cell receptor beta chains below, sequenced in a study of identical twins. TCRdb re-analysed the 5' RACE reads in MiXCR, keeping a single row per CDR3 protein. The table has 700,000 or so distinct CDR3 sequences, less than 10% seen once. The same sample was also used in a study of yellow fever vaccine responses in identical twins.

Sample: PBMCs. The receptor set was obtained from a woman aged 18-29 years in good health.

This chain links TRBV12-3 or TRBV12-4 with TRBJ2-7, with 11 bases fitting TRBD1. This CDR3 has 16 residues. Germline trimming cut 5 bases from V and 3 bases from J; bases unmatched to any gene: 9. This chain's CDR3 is CASSPGTGGEIYEQYF. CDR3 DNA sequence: TGTGCCAGCAGTCCCGGGACAGGGGGGGAAATCTACGAGCAGTACTTC.

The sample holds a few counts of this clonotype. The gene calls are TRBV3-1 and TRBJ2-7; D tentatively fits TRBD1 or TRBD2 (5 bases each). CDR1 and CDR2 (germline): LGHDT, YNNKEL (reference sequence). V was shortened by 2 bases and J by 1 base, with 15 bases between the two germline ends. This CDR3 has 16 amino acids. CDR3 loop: CASSQPTGTSSYEQYF. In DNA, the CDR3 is TGTGCCAGCAGCCAACCCACCGGGACCTCATCCTACGAGCAGTACTTC.

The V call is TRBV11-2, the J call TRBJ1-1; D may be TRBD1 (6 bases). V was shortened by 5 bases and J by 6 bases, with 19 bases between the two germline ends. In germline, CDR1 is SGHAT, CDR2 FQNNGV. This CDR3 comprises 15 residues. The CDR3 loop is CASSLPGAGGPEAFF. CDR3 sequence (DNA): TGTGCCAGCAGCCTCCCGGGGGCAGGAGGGCCTGAAGCTTTCTTT.

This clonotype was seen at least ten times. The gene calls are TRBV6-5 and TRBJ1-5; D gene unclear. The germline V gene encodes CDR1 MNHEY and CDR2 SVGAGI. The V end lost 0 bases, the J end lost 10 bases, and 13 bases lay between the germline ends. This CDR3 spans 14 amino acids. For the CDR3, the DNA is TGTGCCAGCAGTTACTCACCGAAGGGTCACCCCCAGCATTTT. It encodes CASSYSPKGHPQHF.

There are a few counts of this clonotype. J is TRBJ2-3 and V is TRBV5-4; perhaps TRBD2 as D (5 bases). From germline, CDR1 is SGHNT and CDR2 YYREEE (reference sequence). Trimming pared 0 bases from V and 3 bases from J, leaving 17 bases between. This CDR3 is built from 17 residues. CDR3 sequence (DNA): TGTGCCAGCAGCTTGGGGTCTGCGGGCGTCCGGACAGATACGCAGTATTTT. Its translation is CASSLGSAGVRTDTQYF.

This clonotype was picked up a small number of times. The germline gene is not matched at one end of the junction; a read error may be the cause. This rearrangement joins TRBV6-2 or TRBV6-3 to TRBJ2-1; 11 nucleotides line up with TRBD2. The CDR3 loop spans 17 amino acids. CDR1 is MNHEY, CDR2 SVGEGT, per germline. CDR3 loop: CASSPLILLAGVSSSVF. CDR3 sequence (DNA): TGTGCCAGCAGTCCCCTAATTTTACTAGCGGGAGTTTCATCGTCGGTCTTC.

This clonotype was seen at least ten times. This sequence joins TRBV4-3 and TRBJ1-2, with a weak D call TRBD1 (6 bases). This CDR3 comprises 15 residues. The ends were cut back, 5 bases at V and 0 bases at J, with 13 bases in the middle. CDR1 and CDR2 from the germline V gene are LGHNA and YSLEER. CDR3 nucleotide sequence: TGCGCCAGCAGCGGGGGGGCCGCCTCTAACTATGGCTACACCTTC. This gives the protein CASSGGAASNYGYTF.

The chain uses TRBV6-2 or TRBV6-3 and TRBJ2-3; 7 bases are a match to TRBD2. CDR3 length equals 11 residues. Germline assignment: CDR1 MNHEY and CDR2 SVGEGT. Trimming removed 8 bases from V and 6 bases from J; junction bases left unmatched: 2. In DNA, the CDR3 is TGTGCCAGCGGACTAGTGGATACGCAGTATTTT. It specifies CASGLVDTQYF.

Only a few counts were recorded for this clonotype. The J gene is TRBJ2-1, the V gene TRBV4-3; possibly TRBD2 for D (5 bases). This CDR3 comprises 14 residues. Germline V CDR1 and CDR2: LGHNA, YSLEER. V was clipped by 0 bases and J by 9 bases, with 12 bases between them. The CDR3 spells CASSQDVEGSEQFF. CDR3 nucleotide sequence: TGCGCCAGCAGCCAAGATGTCGAGGGTAGTGAGCAGTTCTTC.

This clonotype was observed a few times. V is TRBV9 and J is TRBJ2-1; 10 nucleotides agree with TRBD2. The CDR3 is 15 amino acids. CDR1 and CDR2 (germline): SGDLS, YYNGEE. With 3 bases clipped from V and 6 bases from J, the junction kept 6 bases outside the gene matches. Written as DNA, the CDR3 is TGTGCCAGCAGCGCACAGCGGGGGGGCGGCAATGAGCAGTTCTTC. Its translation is CASSAQRGGGNEQFF.

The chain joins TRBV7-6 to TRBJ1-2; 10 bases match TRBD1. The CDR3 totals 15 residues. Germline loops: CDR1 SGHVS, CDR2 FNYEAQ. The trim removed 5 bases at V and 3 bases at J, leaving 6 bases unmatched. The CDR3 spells CASSAGQGEHYGYTF. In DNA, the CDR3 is TGTGCCAGCAGCGCCGGACAGGGGGAGCACTATGGCTACACCTTC.

The CDR3 spells CASSQVVRGGDTGELFF. The CDR3 DNA reads as TGTGCCAGCAGCCAAGTTGTACGGGGGGGGGACACCGGGGAGCTGTTTTTT. This chain connects TRBV4-2 to TRBJ2-2, with TRBD2 matching over 8 bases. Germline CDR1 reads LGHNA; CDR2 reads YNFKEQ. The trim removed 1 base at V and 3 bases at J, leaving 7 bases unmatched. The CDR3 is 17 amino acids.

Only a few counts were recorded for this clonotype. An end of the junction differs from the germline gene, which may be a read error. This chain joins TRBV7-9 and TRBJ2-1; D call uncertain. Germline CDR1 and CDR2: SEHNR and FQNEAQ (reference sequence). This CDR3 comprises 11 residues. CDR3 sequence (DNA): TGTGCAAGCATCGGTGGGAATGAGCAGTTCTTC. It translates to CASIGGNEQFF.

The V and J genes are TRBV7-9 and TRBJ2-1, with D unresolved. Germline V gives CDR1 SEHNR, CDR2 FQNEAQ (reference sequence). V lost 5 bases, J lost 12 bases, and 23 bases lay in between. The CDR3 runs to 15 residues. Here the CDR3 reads CASSPAPGTLSGQFF. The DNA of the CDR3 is TGTGCCAGCAGCCCGGCGCCTGGTACCCTTTCAGGGCAGTTCTTC.

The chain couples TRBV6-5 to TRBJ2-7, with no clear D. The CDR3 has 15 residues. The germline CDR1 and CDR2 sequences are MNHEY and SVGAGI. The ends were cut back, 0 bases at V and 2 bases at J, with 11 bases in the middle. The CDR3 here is CASSYSKFATYEQYF. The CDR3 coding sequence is TGTGCCAGCAGTTACTCAAAGTTTGCAACCTACGAGCAGTACTTC.

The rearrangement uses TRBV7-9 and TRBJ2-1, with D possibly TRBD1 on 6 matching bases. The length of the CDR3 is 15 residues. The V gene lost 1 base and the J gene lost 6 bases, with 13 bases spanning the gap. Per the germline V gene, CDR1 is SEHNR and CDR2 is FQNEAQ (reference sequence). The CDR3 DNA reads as TGTGCCAGCAGCTTAGGTAGTCAGGGGACCAATGAGCAGTTCTTC. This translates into CASSLGSQGTNEQFF.

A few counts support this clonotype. CDR3: CASSIDRQRGEKLFF. Here the CDR3 DNA reads TGTGCCAGCAGCATCGACCGACAAAGGGGTGAAAAACTGTTTTTT. The rearrangement links TRBV12-3 or TRBV12-4 to TRBJ1-4, with D perhaps matching TRBD1 (5 bases). Between the trimmed V and J ends, which lost 6 bases and 7 bases, there was a span of 18 bases. This CDR3 contains 15 residues.

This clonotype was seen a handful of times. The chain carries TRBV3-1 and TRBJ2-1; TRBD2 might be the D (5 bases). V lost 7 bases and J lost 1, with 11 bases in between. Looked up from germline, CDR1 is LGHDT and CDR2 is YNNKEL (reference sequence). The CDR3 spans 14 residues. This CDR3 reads CASTRRSSYNEQFF. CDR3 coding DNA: TGTGCCAGCACCCGGAGGAGTTCCTACAATGAGCAGTTCTTC.

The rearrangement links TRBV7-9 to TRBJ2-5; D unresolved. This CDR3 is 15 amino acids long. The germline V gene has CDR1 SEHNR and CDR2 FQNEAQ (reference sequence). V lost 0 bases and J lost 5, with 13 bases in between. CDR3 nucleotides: TGTGCCAGCAGCTTAGCGGGAAGTATTGAGGAGACCCAGTACTTC. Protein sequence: CASSLAGSIEETQYF.

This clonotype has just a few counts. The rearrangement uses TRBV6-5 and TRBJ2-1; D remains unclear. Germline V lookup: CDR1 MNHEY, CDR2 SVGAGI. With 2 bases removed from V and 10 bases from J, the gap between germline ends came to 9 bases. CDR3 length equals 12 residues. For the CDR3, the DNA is TGTGCCAGCAGTTACGTCCTAGGCGAGCAGTTCTTC. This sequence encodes CASSYVLGEQFF.